This paragraph covers one T cell receptor (beta chain) sequence. The antigen is not known. This specimen belongs to a study of T cell repertoires in cytomegalovirus infection. Each CDR3 protein is one row after TCRdb ran MiXCR on the reads. The profile shows 90,000 to 110,000 distinct CDR3 sequences, about 28% of them singletons. The CDR3 contains 15 residues. The ends lost 1 base at V and 6 bases at J; junction bases unmatched: 4. Germline lookup yields CDR1 LNHNV and CDR2 YYDKDF (reference sequence). The sequence derives from a human donor in good health (CMV status not recorded). Some clones in this sample may be carry-over from other donors' samples. The rearrangement links TRBV15 to TRBJ2-7; 12 bases agree with TRBD2. Sequenced material: CD8+ T cells from cultured PBMCs, taken from culture after CMV antigen stimulation. This CDR3 reads CATSRVTSGGSEQYF. CDR3 nucleotides: TGTGCCACCAGCAGAGTGACTAGCGGGGGTAGCGAGCAGTACTTC.